This entry concerns a single T cell receptor (beta chain). The assay was immunoSEQ multiplex PCR, and TCRdb's table has in-frame clones only and misses some. The sample holds roughly 20,000 clones, approximately 62% seen once. CDR1 is SGHTS and CDR2 is YDEGEE in the germline V gene. Trimming removed 5 bases from V and 2 bases from J, with 11 bases in between. The CDR3 has 14 amino acids. Regarding treatment: treatment-naive control, cytoreductive nephrectomy. The data belong to a study of radiation and T cells in renal cell carcinoma. The source was tumor tissue, collected from a patient whose treatment was nephrectomy without radiotherapy. The rearrangement links TRBV5-8 to TRBJ1-5, with TRBD1 as a possible D gene (6 bases). The receptor was isolated from a man in his fifties with renal cell carcinoma. CDR3 in amino acids: CASRRWGRNQPQHF. The CDR3 DNA reads TGTGCCAGCAGACGATGGGGGCGCAATCAGCCCCAGCATTTT.